One and the same sample provided the 5 T cell receptor beta chains below, sequenced in a study of T cell responses to AZD1222 COVID-19 vaccine. Only in-frame clones appear in the TCRdb table, and some are missing; sequencing was by immunoSEQ multiplex PCR. The sample lists roughly 100,000 clones, approximately 90% occurring once. Source: peripheral blood, taken on day 0 of AZD1222 vaccination. All receptors derive from an adult in good health.

The chain uses TRBV10-1 and TRBJ2-1; D could derive from TRBD1 or TRBD2 (5 bases each). The CDR3 has 14 amino acids. V lost 4 bases to trimming and J lost 8 bases, with 15 bases between them. The germline gives CDR1 WNHNN, CDR2 SYGVQD (reference sequence). CDR3 nucleotides: TGCGCCAGCAGTGTGACGGGACGCTGGGATGAGCAGTTCTTC. Its translation is CASSVTGRWDEQFF.

There are many counts of this clone. The rearrangement uses TRBV19 and TRBJ1-1; tentative D call: TRBD1 (5 bases). The CDR3 spans 12 residues. Germline V CDR1 and CDR2: LNHDA, SQIVND (reference sequence). V was shortened by 5 bases and J by 10 bases, with 14 bases between the two germline ends. The CDR3: CASSPSGRTAFF. The CDR3 DNA is TGTGCCAGTAGTCCCTCGGGGCGGACAGCTTTCTTT.

The rearrangement uses TRBV12-3 or TRBV12-4 and TRBJ2-7; 8 positions agree with TRBD1. The length of the CDR3 is 13 residues. V dropped 6 bases and J dropped 6; count of bases not matched to a gene: 7. The CDR3 loop reads CASRRTGRGEQYF. The DNA for the CDR3 is TGTGCCAGCAGACGGACAGGGCGGGGCGAGCAGTACTTC.

The chain joins TRBV7-2 to TRBJ1-1, with D perhaps matching TRBD1 (5 bases). Trimming took off 0 bases at V and 4 bases at J, with 9 bases between the two ends. Germline lookup yields CDR1 SGHTA and CDR2 FQGNSA. The CDR3 contains 14 residues. The CDR3 here is CASSLAGAGTEAFF. In DNA, the CDR3 is TGTGCCAGCAGCTTAGCAGGGGCAGGCACTGAAGCTTTCTTT.

The chain couples TRBV7-3 to TRBJ2-1; 8 bases map to TRBD2. This CDR3 spans 18 amino acids. After removal of 4 bases from V and 4 bases from J, the junction contained 15 bases not matched to a gene. Per germline, CDR1 SGHTA and CDR2 FQGTGA. The CDR3: CASSSGVSGGRRYNEQFF. The CDR3 DNA is TGTGCCAGCAGCTCAGGTGTCAGCGGGGGACGGAGGTACAATGAGCAGTTCTTC. The entire variable domain, with the rest obtained from reference TRBV7-3 and TRBJ2-1, is as follows: GAGVSQTPSNKVTEKGKYVELRCDPISGHTALYWYRQSLGQGPEFLIYFQGTGAADDSGLPNDRFFAVRPEGSVSTLKIQRTERGDSAVYLCASSSGVSGGRRYNEQFFGPGTRLTVL.